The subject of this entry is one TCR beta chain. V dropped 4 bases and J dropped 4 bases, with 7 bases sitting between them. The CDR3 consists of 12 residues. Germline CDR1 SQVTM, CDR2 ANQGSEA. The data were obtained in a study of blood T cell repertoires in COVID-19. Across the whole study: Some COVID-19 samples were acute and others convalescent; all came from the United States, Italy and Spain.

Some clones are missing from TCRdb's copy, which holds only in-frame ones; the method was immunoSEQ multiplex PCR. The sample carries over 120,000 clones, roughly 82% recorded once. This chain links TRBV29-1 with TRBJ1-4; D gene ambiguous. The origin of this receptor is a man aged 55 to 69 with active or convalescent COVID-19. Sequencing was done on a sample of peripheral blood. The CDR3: CSVVGYNEKLFF. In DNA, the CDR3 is TGCAGCGTTGTCGGTTATAATGAAAAACTGTTTTTT.